A selection of T cell receptor beta chains follows, all from one sample in a study of blood T cell repertoires in COVID-19. Generated by immunoSEQ multiplex PCR, the TCRdb table keeps only in-frame clones and is missing some. Here the sample spans roughly 68,000 clones, 70% to 90% being singletons. The sequenced sample was peripheral blood. These receptors came from a woman between 70 and 85 years old with acute or convalescent COVID-19. Both conserved end residues are trimmed from each CDR3. Fields, in order: CDR3 length, V gene, CDR3 protein.

len: 13
v_gene: TRBV5-1
CDR3aa: ASSSLAGGSYEQY

len: 13
v_gene: TRBV5-1
CDR3aa: ASSLDTGTYNEQF

len: 13
v_gene: TRBV6-2/TRBV6-3
CDR3aa: ASSRGLARTGELF

len: 9
v_gene: TRBV7-3
CDR3aa: ASSRSGEQF

len: 13
v_gene: TRBV18
CDR3aa: ASSPERGPTDTQY

len: 10
v_gene: TRBV6-5
CDR3aa: ASSFQGNGYT

len: 16
v_gene: TRBV27
CDR3aa: ASSFSDWRGPSYNEQF

len: 16
v_gene: TRBV11-2
CDR3aa: ASSRIGGTGRGSYEQY

len: 12
v_gene: TRBV27
CDR3aa: ASSSGGLYQPQH

len: 13
v_gene: TRBV27
CDR3aa: ASSLMAGAGETQY

len: 13
v_gene: TRBV5-1
CDR3aa: ASSLDGNQGQPQH

len: 14
v_gene: TRBV3-1/TRBV3-2
CDR3aa: ASSPRQVAYNSPLH

len: 11
v_gene: TRBV6-5
CDR3aa: ASRGQAYQPQH

len: 13
v_gene: TRBV28
CDR3aa: ASSSWTAANEKLF

len: 11
v_gene: TRBV4-1
CDR3aa: ASSQAGEYGYT

len: 13
v_gene: TRBV24-1
CDR3aa: ATSDPGGRDYGYT

len: 11
v_gene: TRBV2
CDR3aa: ASTQGKNQPQH

len: 10
v_gene: TRBV27
CDR3aa: ASSISGEKLF

len: 13
v_gene: TRBV7-2
CDR3aa: ASSFPTGGNYGYT

len: 14
v_gene: TRBV11-2
CDR3aa: ASSLDWGNTGNTIY

len: 11
v_gene: TRBV29-1
CDR3aa: SVRTVLNTEAF

len: 12
v_gene: TRBV28
CDR3aa: ASSLGGNGSPLH

len: 11
v_gene: TRBV20-1
CDR3aa: SASTTGFTEAF

len: 12
v_gene: TRBV19
CDR3aa: ATRTGPLNTEAF

len: 12
v_gene: TRBV5-5
CDR3aa: ASSLGDSSYEQY

len: 13
v_gene: TRBV5-6
CDR3aa: ASSLGGPVGYGYT

len: 14
v_gene: TRBV18
CDR3aa: ASSPPGTRGTGELF

len: 13
v_gene: TRBV4-2
CDR3aa: ASSSGLLGAYEQY

len: 13
v_gene: TRBV6-5
CDR3aa: ASRLGLAGVDTQY

len: 9
v_gene: TRBV28
CDR3aa: ASSSYGGYT

len: 14
v_gene: TRBV13
CDR3aa: ASSSGGTTENYGYT

len: 12
v_gene: TRBV5-4
CDR3aa: ASSLAASSNEQY

len: 12
v_gene: TRBV7-8
CDR3aa: ASSSRTGSTEAF

len: 12
v_gene: TRBV5-6
CDR3aa: ASSPWPSDHGYT

len: 12
v_gene: TRBV2
CDR3aa: ASGLDRDQETQY

len: 9
v_gene: TRBV7-6
CDR3aa: ATSTGGEQY

len: 11
v_gene: TRBV3-1/TRBV3-2
CDR3aa: ASSRTANTEAF

len: 14
v_gene: TRBV21-1
CDR3aa: ASSTYRDRGYNEQF

len: 12
v_gene: TRBV2
CDR3aa: ASKGDSSYNEQF

len: 11
v_gene: TRBV10-3
CDR3aa: AISGQGDDGYT

len: 13
v_gene: TRBV23-1
CDR3aa: ASSHSQGSNQPQH